This entry is about one T cell receptor beta chain. The antigen is undetermined. The CDR3 totals 15 residues. With 5 bases clipped from V and 5 bases from J, the junction kept 4 bases outside the gene matches. The germline V gene encodes CDR1 MNHEY and CDR2 SVGAGI. These data are taken from a study of T cell responses to AZD1222 COVID-19 vaccine. The wider study: Investigators merged groups given second doses at roughly 4 or roughly 12 weeks.

The assay was immunoSEQ multiplex PCR, and TCRdb's table has in-frame clones only and misses some. The sample lists 150,000 to 200,000 clones; over 80% were seen once. Study-level results: When two AZD1222 doses had been given, Spike-specific TCR breadth and depth rose. Dominant at 160-218 and 743-854, vaccine-associated CD4 TCRs also spanned spike. Unmutated variant regions reportedly attract nearly half of all spike-specific TCRs.

The chain carries TRBV6-5 and TRBJ1-6; 9 bases map to TRBD1. The sequenced sample was peripheral blood, obtained on day 0 of AZD1222 vaccination. This TCR came from an adult in good health. The CDR3 sequence: CASSSRTGDNSPLHF. In DNA, the CDR3 is TGTGCCAGCAGTAGCCGGACAGGGGATAATTCACCCCTCCACTTT.